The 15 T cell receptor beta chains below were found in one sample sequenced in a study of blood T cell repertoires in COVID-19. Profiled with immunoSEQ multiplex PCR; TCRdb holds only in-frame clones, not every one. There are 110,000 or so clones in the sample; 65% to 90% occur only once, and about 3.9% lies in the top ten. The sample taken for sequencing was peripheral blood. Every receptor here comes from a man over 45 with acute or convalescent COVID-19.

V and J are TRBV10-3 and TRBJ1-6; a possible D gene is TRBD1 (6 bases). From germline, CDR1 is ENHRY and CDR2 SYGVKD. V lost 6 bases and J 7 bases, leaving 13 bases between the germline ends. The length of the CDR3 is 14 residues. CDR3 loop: CAISEGGTNSPLHF. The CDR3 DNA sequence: TGTGCCATCAGCGAGGGGGGCACGAATTCACCCCTCCACTTT.

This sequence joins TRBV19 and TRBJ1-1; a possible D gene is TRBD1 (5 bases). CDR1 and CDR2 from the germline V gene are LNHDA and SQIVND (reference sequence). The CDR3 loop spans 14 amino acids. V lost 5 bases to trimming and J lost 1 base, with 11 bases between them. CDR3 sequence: CASSVPGGNTEAFF. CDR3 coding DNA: TGTGCCAGTAGTGTTCCGGGGGGGAACACTGAAGCTTTCTTT. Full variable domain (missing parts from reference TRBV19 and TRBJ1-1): DGGITQSPKYLFRKEGQNVTLSCEQNLNHDAMYWYRQDPGQGLRLIYYSQIVNDFQKGDIAEGYSVSREKKESFPLTVTSAQKNPTAFYLCASSVPGGNTEAFFGQGTRLTVV.

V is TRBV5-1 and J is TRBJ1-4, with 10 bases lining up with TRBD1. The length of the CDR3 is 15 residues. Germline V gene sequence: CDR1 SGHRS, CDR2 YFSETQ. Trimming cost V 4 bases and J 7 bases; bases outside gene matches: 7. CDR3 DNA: TGCGCCAGCAGCGCAACCGGGACAGGGGCTGAAAAACTGTTTTTT. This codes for CASSATGTGAEKLFF.

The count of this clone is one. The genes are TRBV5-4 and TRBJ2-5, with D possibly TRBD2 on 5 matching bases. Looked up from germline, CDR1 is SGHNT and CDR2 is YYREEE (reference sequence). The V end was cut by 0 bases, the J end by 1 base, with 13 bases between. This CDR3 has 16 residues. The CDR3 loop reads CASSLVSGSRQETQYF. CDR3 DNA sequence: TGTGCCAGCAGCTTGGTGTCGGGGAGCCGCCAAGAGACCCAGTACTTC.

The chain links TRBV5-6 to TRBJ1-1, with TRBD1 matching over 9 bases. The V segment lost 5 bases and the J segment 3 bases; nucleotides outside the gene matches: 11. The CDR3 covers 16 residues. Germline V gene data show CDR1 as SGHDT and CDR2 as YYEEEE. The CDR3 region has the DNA TGTGCCAGCAGAACTTACGGGACAGGGTTGGACACTGAAGCTTTCTTT. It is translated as CASRTYGTGLDTEAFF. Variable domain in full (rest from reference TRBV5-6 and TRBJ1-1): DAGVTQSPTHLIKTRGQQVTLRCSPKSGHDTVSWYQQALGQGPQFIFQYYEEEERQRGNFPDRFSGHQFPNYSSELNVNALLLGDSALYLCASRTYGTGLDTEAFFGQGTRLTVV.

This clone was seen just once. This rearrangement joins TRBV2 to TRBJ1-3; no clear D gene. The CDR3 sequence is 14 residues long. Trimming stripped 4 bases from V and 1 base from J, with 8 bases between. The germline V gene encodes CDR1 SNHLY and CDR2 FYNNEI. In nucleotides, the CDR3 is TGTGCCAGCAGTGTGGAGCAATCTGGAAACACCATATATTTT. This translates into CASSVEQSGNTIYF. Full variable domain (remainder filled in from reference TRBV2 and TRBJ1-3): EPEVTQTPSHQVTQMGQEVILRCVPISNHLYFYWYRQILGQKVEFLVSFYNNEISEKSEIFDDQFSVERPDGSNFTLKIRSTKLEDSAMYFCASSVEQSGNTIYFGEGSWLTVV.

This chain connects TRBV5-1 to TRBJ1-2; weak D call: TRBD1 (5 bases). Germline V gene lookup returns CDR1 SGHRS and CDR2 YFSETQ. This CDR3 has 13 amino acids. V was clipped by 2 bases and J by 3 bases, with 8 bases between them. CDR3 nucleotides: TGCGCCAGCAGCTTCACGGGGGACTATGGCTACACCTTC. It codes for CASSFTGDYGYTF.

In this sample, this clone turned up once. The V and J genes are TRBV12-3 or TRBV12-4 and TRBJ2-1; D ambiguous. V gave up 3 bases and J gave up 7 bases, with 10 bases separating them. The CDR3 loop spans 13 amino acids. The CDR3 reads CASSFFSANEQFF. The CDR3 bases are TGTGCCAGCAGTTTCTTCAGCGCTAATGAGCAGTTCTTC.

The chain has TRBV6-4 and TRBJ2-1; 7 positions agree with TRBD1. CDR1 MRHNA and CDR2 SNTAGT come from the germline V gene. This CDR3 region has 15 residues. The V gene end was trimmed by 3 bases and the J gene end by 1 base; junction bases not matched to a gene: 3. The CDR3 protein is CASSERQGSYNEQFF. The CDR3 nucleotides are TGTGCCAGCAGTGAACGACAGGGATCCTACAATGAGCAGTTCTTC.

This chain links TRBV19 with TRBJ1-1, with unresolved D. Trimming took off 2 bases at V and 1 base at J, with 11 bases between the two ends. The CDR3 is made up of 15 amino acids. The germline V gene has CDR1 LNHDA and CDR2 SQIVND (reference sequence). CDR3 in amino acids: CASSIHWESNTEAFF. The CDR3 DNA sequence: TGTGCCAGTAGTATACACTGGGAGTCGAACACTGAAGCTTTCTTT.

The CDR3 loop is CATSGGAGDGETQYF. The CDR3 nucleotides are TGTGCCACCAGCGGAGGGGCAGGGGACGGGGAGACCCAGTACTTC. This chain uses TRBV15 with TRBJ2-5, with D tentatively TRBD1 or TRBD2 (6 bases each). The V end lost 5 bases, the J end lost 5 bases, and 18 bases lay between the germline ends. The CDR3 is 15 residues long. Per germline, CDR1 LNHNV and CDR2 YYDKDF (reference sequence).

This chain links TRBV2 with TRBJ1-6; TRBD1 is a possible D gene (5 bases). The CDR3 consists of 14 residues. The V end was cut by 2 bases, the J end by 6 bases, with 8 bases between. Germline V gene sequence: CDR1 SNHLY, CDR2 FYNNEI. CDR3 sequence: CASSEKGRNSPLHF. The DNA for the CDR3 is TGTGCCAGCAGTGAAAAGGGGCGTAATTCACCCCTCCACTTT.

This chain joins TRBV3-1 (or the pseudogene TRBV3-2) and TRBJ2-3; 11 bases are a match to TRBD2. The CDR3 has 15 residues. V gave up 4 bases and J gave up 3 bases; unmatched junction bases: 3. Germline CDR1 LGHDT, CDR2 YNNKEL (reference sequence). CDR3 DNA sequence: TGTGCCAGCAGCCCGACTAGCGGGGCGACAGATACGCAGTATTTT. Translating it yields CASSPTSGATDTQYF.

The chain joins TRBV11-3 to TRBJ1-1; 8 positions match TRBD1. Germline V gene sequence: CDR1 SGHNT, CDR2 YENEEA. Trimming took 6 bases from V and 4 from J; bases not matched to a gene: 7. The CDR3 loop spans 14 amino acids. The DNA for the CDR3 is TGTGCCAGCAGACAGACAGGGGAGGGCACTGAAGCTTTCTTT. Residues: CASRQTGEGTEAFF.

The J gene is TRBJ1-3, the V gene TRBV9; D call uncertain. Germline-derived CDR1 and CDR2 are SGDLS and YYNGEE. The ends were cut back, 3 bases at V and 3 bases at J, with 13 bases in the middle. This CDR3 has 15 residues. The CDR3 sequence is CASSGDSFGGNTIYF. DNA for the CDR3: TGTGCCAGCAGCGGTGACTCATTTGGTGGAAACACCATATATTTT.